This T cell receptor beta chain derives from a study of T cell responses to AZD1222 COVID-19 vaccine. Study overall: Second-dose intervals near 4 or 12 weeks were combined.

Study-level points and caveats: Samples come after the peak T cell response, not at day 14. Reportedly, nearly half of unique spike TCRs recognized epitopes outside B.1.351/B.1.1.7 mutations. The donors showed a predominance of white British ancestry and of females, with possible underestimation of clonal diversity.

TCRdb's copy holds only in-frame clones and misses some; the assay was immunoSEQ multiplex PCR. The sample lists roughly 120,000 clones, about 86% occurring once. In regard to this clone: Its antigen is unidentified.

The CDR3 is made up of 15 amino acids. V lost 6 bases and J lost 0; bases outside the gene matches: 8. Germline V gene data show CDR1 as MNHEY and CDR2 as SVGAGI. The sequence was collected from an adult in good health. The rearrangement uses TRBV6-5 and TRBJ2-7, with 7 positions matching TRBD1. The sequencing used peripheral blood, collected on day 0 of AZD1222 vaccination. The CDR3 loop is CASRGPGQNSYEQYF. In nucleotides, the CDR3 is TGTGCCAGCAGAGGACCGGGACAGAACTCCTACGAGCAGTACTTC.